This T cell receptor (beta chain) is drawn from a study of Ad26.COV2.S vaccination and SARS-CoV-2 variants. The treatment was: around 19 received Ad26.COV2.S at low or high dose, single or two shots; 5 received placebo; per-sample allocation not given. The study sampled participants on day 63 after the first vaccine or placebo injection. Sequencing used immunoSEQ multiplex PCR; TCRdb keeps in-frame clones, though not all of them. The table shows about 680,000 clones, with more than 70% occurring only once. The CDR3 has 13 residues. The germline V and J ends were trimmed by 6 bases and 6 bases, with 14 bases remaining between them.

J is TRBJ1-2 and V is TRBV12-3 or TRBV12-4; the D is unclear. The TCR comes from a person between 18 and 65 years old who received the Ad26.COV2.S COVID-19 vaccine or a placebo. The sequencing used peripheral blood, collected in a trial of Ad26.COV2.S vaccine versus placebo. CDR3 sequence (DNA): TGTGCCAGCAGCCCCGGGCCGATAAATGGCTACACCTTC. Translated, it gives CASSPGPINGYTF.